This entry lists 23 T cell receptor beta chains sequenced from one sample in a study of OX40 agonist ivuxolimab in advanced cancers. Method: immunoSEQ multiplex PCR; TCRdb's copy keeps in-frame clones and lacks some. Here the sample spans around 46,000 clones, roughly 84% being singletons. The sequences come from CD4+ or CD8+ T cells sorted from blood, collected in a trial of the OX40 agonist ivuxolimab. The receptors were sampled from an adult with an advanced solid tumor such as melanoma, head and neck, liver or kidney cancer.

The chain joins TRBV9 to TRBJ2-1; TRBD2 matches at 9 bases. The CDR3 sequence is 15 residues long. Looked up from germline, CDR1 is SGDLS and CDR2 is YYNGEE. With V trimmed by 3 bases and J by 7 bases, 8 bases remained unmatched. The CDR3 region is CASSEVAGVVNEQFF. For the CDR3, the DNA is TGTGCCAGCAGCGAGGTAGCGGGAGTGGTGAATGAGCAGTTCTTC.

This rearrangement joins TRBV7-9 to TRBJ1-1; tentative D call: TRBD1 (6 bases). Trimming shortened V by 5 bases and J by 0 bases, and 13 bases separated the two germline ends. This CDR3 has 15 amino acids. CDR1 and CDR2 from the germline V gene are SEHNR and FQNEAQ (reference sequence). CDR3: CASSPRGQLNTEAFF. DNA of the CDR3: TGTGCCAGCAGCCCCCGCGGACAGTTGAACACTGAAGCTTTCTTT.

The chain employs TRBV18 and TRBJ1-4; D remains unclear. V was pared by 3 bases and J by 5 bases, with 10 bases between. Germline V CDR1 and CDR2: KGHSH, LQKENI. CDR3 length equals 14 residues. DNA of the CDR3: TGTGCCAGCTCACCTTCCGCAGGCAATGAAAAACTGTTTTTT. This sequence encodes CASSPSAGNEKLFF.

The chain has TRBV2 and TRBJ2-5; unclear D gene. Germline CDR1 is SNHLY and CDR2 is FYNNEI. This CDR3 contains 15 residues. V was trimmed by 2 bases and J by 1 base, leaving 11 bases between them. CDR3 residues: CASSERVNSQETQYF. CDR3 in DNA: TGTGCCAGCAGTGAACGGGTCAATTCCCAAGAGACCCAGTACTTC.

This chain links TRBV13 with TRBJ2-5, with 10 nucleotides matching TRBD1. This CDR3 contains 16 residues. CDR1 PRHDT and CDR2 FYEKMQ come from the germline V gene (reference sequence). With V trimmed by 5 bases and J by 3 bases, 9 bases remained unmatched. The CDR3 region is CASSEPGQGIEETQYF. CDR3 nucleotides: TGTGCCAGCAGCGAGCCGGGACAGGGGATCGAAGAGACCCAGTACTTC.

The V gene is TRBV28, the J gene TRBJ1-4; 8 positions agree with TRBD1. Per germline, CDR1 MDHEN and CDR2 SYDVKM. CDR3 length equals 18 residues. V lost 4 bases to trimming and J lost 8 bases; unmatched junction nucleotides: 18. This CDR3 reads CASSSISPRQGKEEKLFF. The CDR3 DNA reads TGTGCCAGCAGTTCTATATCCCCTCGACAGGGGAAGGAAGAAAAACTGTTTTTT.

Notes on this clone: At the DNA level, this CDR3 is encoded by other sequences in the same sample as well. Here the CDR3 DNA reads TGTGCCTGGAGTTACTATAGCGGGGAGCCTCGCTGGGGGGAGACCCAGTACTTC. Residues: CAWSYYSGEPRWGETQYF. This rearrangement joins TRBV30 to TRBJ2-5; 8 bases agree with TRBD2. The CDR3 is made up of 18 amino acids. V trimming: 2 bases; J trimming: 5 bases; junction bases outside the gene matches: 19. CDR1 and CDR2 (germline): GTSNPN, SVGIG (reference sequence).

The V and J genes are TRBV28 and TRBJ2-7; 10 positions agree with TRBD1. The V and J ends lost 6 bases and 3 bases, in that order; junction bases with no gene match: 5. The CDR3 has 14 amino acids. CDR1 is MDHEN, CDR2 SYDVKM, per germline. The CDR3 protein is CASRRQGAFYEQYF. The CDR3 bases are TGTGCCAGCAGAAGACAGGGGGCGTTCTACGAGCAGTACTTC.

The rearrangement links TRBV2 to TRBJ2-1; 8 bases align to TRBD2. V lost 4 bases to trimming and J lost 4 bases; unmatched junction nucleotides: 6. Germline-derived CDR1 and CDR2 are SNHLY and FYNNEI. The CDR3 is 15 residues long. The CDR3 protein is CASSGVAGIYNEQFF. The CDR3, as DNA: TGTGCCAGCAGTGGGGTAGCGGGGATTTACAATGAGCAGTTCTTC.

The genes are TRBV7-9 and TRBJ2-3; either TRBD1 or TRBD2 may supply D (5 bases each). Trimming shortened V by 0 bases and J by 4 bases, and 11 bases separated the two germline ends. The CDR3 has 15 residues. The V gene's germline CDR1 is SEHNR and CDR2 FQNEAQ (reference sequence). In DNA form, the CDR3 reads TGTGCCAGCAGCTTAGCCTGGGACGGTGCAGATACGCAGTATTTT. Translation: CASSLAWDGADTQYF.

CDR3: CASSLAGNEQFF. DNA of the CDR3: TGCGCCAGCAGCTTGGCCGGTAATGAGCAGTTCTTC. This chain joins TRBV5-1 and TRBJ2-1; D call uncertain. V lost 0 bases and J 7 bases, leaving 5 bases between the germline ends. Germline V gene data show CDR1 as SGHRS and CDR2 as YFSETQ. The CDR3 length is 12 residues.

The chain recombines TRBV19 with TRBJ2-5; tentative D call: TRBD2 (6 bases). The CDR3 length is 14 residues. V lost 6 bases, J lost 5 bases, and 16 bases lay in between. Germline CDR1 and CDR2: LNHDA and SQIVND (reference sequence). The CDR3 DNA reads TGTGCCAGTAGCCGCGGGGCAGACGGGGAGACCCAGTACTTC. Amino acids: CASSRGADGETQYF.

V is TRBV5-4 and J is TRBJ1-1, with D perhaps matching TRBD1 (5 bases). Germline loops: CDR1 SGHNT, CDR2 YYREEE (reference sequence). V lost 0 bases and J 2 bases, leaving 11 bases between the germline ends. The CDR3 is 15 residues long. The DNA of the CDR3 is TGTGCCAGCAGCTTGGACGGGGGGATTAACACTGAAGCTTTCTTT. Protein product: CASSLDGGINTEAFF.

This chain uses TRBV5-4 with TRBJ1-1; tentative D call: TRBD1 (6 bases). The CDR3 consists of 14 residues. Per germline, CDR1 SGHNT and CDR2 YYREEE (reference sequence). Trimming shortened V by 5 bases and J by 4 bases, and 15 bases separated the two germline ends. The CDR3 region has the DNA TGTGCCAGCAGGAATAGGGGGGGCCCCACTGAAGCTTTCTTT. Amino acids: CASRNRGGPTEAFF.

The chain employs TRBV5-6 and TRBJ1-1; 9 bases are shared with TRBD1. The CDR3 has 15 amino acids. The ends lost 0 bases at V and 3 bases at J; junction bases unmatched: 3. Germline loops: CDR1 SGHDT, CDR2 YYEEEE. The CDR3, as DNA: TGTGCCAGCAGCTTGGGGACAGGGGTTGACACTGAAGCTTTCTTT. The encoded protein is CASSLGTGVDTEAFF.

V and J are TRBV6-1 and TRBJ2-7; 9 bases agree with TRBD1. Unmatched junction bases numbered 5, after V lost 5 bases and J lost 0 bases. The CDR3 spans 15 residues. Per germline, CDR1 MNHNS and CDR2 SASEGT. The CDR3 nucleotides are TGTGCCAGCAGTTCGGGACAGGGCCCCTCCTACGAGCAGTACTTC. Translating gives CASSSGQGPSYEQYF.

This clone has only a few counts. The rearrangement links TRBV4-3 to TRBJ1-2, with 7 bases lining up with TRBD1. The CDR3 contains 16 residues. Looked up from germline, CDR1 is LGHNA and CDR2 is YSLEER. Trimming took 0 bases from V and 4 from J; bases not matched to a gene: 8. The DNA of the CDR3 is TGCGCCAGCAGCCAAGATTTAGGGGGCAACTTCTATGGCTACACCTTC. As protein: CASSQDLGGNFYGYTF.

With respect to this clone: No conserved phenylalanine or tryptophan is present at the end of the CDR3, so a read error is the likely explanation. This chain connects TRBV29-1 to TRBJ1-2; D gene unclear. Trimming removed 6 bases from V and 8 bases from J, with 13 bases in between. The germline gives CDR1 SQVTM, CDR2 ANQGSEA. The length of the CDR3 is 11 residues. CDR3 amino acids: CSVVGLEGYTL. DNA for the CDR3: TGCAGCGTCGTCGGCCTAGAGGGCTACACCCTC.

The V gene is TRBV6-1, the J gene TRBJ1-4; no firm D call. CDR3 length: 12 residues. V lost 6 bases, J lost 7 bases, and 9 bases lay in between. CDR1 is MNHNS, CDR2 SASEGT, per germline. The chain's CDR3 is CASREESEKLFF. Here the CDR3 DNA reads TGTGCCAGCAGGGAGGAAAGTGAAAAACTGTTTTTT.

J is TRBJ1-6 and V is TRBV6-1; TRBD1 is a possible D gene (5 bases). The CDR3 runs 14 residues. From germline, CDR1 is MNHNS and CDR2 SASEGT. Trimming shortened V by 8 bases and J by 8 bases, and 16 bases separated the two germline ends. The CDR3 spells CASDPAKGYSPLHF. CDR3 sequence (DNA): TGTGCCAGCGATCCAGCGAAGGGGTATTCACCCCTCCACTTT.

The rearrangement uses TRBV6-4 and TRBJ2-1; D not resolved. This CDR3 is 9 amino acids long. CDR1 is MRHNA and CDR2 is SNTAGT in the germline V gene. Trimming stripped 11 bases from V and 9 bases from J, with 8 bases between. The CDR3 spells CAPSGEQFF. The CDR3, as DNA: TGTGCCCCCTCCGGTGAGCAGTTCTTC.

This clone was recorded once. The chain couples TRBV6-5 to TRBJ2-1; D possibly corresponds to TRBD1 (5 bases). Between the trimmed V and J ends, which lost 4 bases and 11 bases, there was a span of 15 bases. CDR1 and CDR2 from the germline V gene are MNHEY and SVGAGI. The CDR3 has 13 amino acids. The CDR3 is CASSLGLGTQQFF. CDR3 nucleotides: TGTGCCAGCAGTTTGGGGCTGGGAACCCAGCAGTTCTTC.

This clone is large (0.1 to 1%) in the sample. The CDR3 coding sequence is TGTGCCAGCAGCGAGGAGTTGCCGTGGGCCTACAATGAGCAGTTCTTC. This sequence encodes CASSEELPWAYNEQFF. This rearrangement joins TRBV9 to TRBJ2-1; no firm D call. This CDR3 is built from 16 residues. Per germline, CDR1 SGDLS and CDR2 YYNGEE. V was clipped by 3 bases and J by 2 bases, with 15 bases between them. Filled out from reference TRBV9 and TRBJ2-1, the complete variable domain reads DSGVTQTPKHLITATGQRVTLRCSPRSGDLSVYWYQQSLDQGLQFLIQYYNGEERAKGNILERFSAQQFPDLHSELNLSSLELGDSALYFCASSEELPWAYNEQFFGPGTRLTVL.